This TCR beta chain was identified during a study of radiotherapy plus CTLA-4 blockade in lung cancer. This clone appeared once. Produced via immunoSEQ multiplex PCR; TCRdb's table is partial and in-frame only. In the table there are 80,000 to 95,000 clones, around four fifths of which are singletons. The CDR3 runs 14 residues. Germline CDR1 MNHNY, CDR2 SVGAGI (reference sequence). V lost 5 bases and J lost 6, with 16 bases in between. This sequence originates from a human donor with non-small cell lung cancer who had stable disease on radiotherapy plus ipilimumab. The chain joins TRBV6-6 to TRBJ1-2, with D maybe TRBD1 (6 bases). The sequenced sample was peripheral blood, obtained from a patient treated with radiotherapy plus ipilimumab. CDR3 DNA sequence: TGTGCCAGCAGTGAGGGGTACAGGGATAATGGCTACACCTTC. Its protein is CASSEGYRDNGYTF.